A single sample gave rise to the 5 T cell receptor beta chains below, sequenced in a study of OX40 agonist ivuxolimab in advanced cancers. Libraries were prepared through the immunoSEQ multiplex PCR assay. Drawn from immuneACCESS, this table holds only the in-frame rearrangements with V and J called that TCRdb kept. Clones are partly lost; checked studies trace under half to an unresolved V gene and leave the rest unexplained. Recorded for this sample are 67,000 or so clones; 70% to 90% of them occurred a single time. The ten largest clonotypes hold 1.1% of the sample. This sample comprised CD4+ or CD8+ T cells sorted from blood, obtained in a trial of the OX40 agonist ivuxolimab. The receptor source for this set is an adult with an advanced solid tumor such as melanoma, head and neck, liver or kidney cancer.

CDR3 in amino acids: CASSPGQNTGELFF. The CDR3 DNA is TGTGCCAGCTCACCGGGACAAAACACCGGGGAGCTGTTTTTT. This chain joins TRBV18 and TRBJ2-2; tentatively, D is TRBD1 (6 bases). The CDR3 spans 14 residues. From germline, CDR1 is KGHSH and CDR2 LQKENI. V was clipped by 3 bases and J by 2 bases, with 7 bases between them. Full variable domain (missing parts from reference TRBV18 and TRBJ2-2): NAGVMQNPRHLVRRRGQEARLRCSPMKGHSHVYWYRQLPEEGLKFMVYLQKENIIDESGMPKERFSAEFPKEGPSILRIQQVVRGDSAAYFCASSPGQNTGELFFGEGSRLTVL.

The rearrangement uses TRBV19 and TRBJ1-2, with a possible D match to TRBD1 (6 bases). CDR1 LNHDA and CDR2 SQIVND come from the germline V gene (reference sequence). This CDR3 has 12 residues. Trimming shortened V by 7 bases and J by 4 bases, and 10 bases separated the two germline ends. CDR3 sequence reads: CASTGALYGYTF. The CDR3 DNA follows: TGTGCCAGTACAGGGGCCCTCTATGGCTACACCTTC.

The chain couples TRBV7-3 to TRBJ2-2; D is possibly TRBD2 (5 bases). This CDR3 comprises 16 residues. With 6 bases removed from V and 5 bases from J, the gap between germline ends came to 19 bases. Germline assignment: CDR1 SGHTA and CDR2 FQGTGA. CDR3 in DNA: TGTGCCAGCAGTAGAAGGGCTAGCAGCGATACCGGGGAGCTGTTTTTT. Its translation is CASSRRASSDTGELFF.

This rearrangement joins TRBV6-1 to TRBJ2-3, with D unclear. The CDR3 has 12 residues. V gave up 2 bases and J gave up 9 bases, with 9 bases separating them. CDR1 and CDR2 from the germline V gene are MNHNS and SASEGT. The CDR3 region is CASSEPGLTQYF. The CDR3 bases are TGTGCCAGCAGTGAACCGGGTCTGACGCAGTATTTT.

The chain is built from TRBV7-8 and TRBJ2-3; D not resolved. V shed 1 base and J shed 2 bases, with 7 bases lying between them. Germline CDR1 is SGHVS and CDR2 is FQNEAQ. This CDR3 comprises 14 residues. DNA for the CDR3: TGTGCCAGCAGCTTAGGGCCGTTCACAGATACGCAGTATTTT. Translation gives CASSLGPFTDTQYF. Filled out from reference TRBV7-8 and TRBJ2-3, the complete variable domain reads GAGVSQSPRYKVAKRGQDVALRCDPISGHVSLFWYQQALGQGPEFLTYFQNEAQLDKSGLPSDRFFAERPEGSVSTLKIQRTQQEDSAVYLCASSLGPFTDTQYFGPGTRLTVL.